This paragraph reports one T cell receptor beta chain. Measured with immunoSEQ multiplex PCR; TCRdb has only the in-frame clones, and not every one. There are 90,000 to 150,000 clones in the sample; about 86% occur only once, and approximately 8% lies in the top ten. The entry originates in a study of blood T cell repertoires in COVID-19. Germline values: CDR1 GTSNPN, CDR2 SVGIG (reference sequence). Losses at the gene ends were 2 bases for V and 1 base for J; bases not matched to a gene: 12. The CDR3 has 17 amino acids. The sample consisted of peripheral blood. The chain combines TRBV30 with TRBJ2-3, with 7 bases fitting TRBD1. The clonotype comes from a man between 70 and 80 years old who had recovered from COVID-19. CDR3 region: CAWSSGKGTAGTDTQYF. The CDR3 region has the DNA TGTGCCTGGAGTAGTGGGAAAGGGACAGCCGGCACAGATACGCAGTATTTT.